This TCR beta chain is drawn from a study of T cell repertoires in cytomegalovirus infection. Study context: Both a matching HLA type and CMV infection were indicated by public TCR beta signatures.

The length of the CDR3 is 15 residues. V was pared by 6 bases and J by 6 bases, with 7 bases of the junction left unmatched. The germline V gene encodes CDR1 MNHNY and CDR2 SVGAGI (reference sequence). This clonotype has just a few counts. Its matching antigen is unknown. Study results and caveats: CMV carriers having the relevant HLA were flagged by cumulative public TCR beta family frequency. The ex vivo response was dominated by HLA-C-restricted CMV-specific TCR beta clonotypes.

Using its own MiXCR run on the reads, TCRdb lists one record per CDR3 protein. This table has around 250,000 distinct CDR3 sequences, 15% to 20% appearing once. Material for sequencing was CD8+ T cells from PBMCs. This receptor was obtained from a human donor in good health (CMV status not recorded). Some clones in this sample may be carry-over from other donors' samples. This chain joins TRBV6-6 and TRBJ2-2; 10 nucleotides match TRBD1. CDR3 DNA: TGTGCCAGCAGCCTCGGGACAGGGGCGGCCGGGGAGCTGTTTTTT. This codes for CASSLGTGAAGELFF.